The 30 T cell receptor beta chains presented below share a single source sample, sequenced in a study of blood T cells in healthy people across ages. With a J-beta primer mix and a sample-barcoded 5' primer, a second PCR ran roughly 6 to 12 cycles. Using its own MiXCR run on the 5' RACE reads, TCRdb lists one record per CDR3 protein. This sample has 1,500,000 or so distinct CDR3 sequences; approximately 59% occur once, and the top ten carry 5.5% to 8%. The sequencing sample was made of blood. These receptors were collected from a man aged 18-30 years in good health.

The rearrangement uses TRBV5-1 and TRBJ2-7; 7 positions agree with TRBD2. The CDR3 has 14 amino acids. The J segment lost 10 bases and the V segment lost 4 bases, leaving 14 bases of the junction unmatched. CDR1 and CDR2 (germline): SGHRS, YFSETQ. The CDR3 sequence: CASSPGGSEESQYF. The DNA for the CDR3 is TGCGCCAGCAGCCCGGGGGGTTCCGAAGAGAGCCAGTACTTC.

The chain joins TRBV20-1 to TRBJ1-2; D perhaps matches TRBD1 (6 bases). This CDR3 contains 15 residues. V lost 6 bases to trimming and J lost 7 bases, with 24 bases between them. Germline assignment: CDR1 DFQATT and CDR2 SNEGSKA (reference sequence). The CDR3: CSANNRDDGPSGYTF. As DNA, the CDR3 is TGCAGTGCGAATAACAGGGACGATGGGCCGAGTGGCTACACCTTC.

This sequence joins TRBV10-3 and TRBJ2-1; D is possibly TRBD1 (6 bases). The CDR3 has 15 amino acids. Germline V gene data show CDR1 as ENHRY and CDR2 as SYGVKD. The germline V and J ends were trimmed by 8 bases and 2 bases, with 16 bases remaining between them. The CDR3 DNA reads TGTGCCATCGGATTCGGACAGATACCCTACAATGAGCAGTTCTTC. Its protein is CAIGFGQIPYNEQFF.

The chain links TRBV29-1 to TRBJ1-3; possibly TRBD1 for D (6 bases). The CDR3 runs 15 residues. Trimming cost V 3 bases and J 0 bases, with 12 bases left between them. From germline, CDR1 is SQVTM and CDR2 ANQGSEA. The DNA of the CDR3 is TGCAGCGTTGAGGGCAGGGGAGGCTCTGGAAACACCATATATTTT. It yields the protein CSVEGRGGSGNTIYF.

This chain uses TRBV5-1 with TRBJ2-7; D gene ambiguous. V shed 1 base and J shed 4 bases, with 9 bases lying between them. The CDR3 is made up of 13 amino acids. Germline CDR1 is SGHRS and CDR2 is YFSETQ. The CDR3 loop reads CASSLSPLYEQYF. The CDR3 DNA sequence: TGCGCCAGCAGCTTGTCCCCGCTTTACGAGCAGTACTTC.

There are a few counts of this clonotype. The CDR3 reads CAISDPSSRKLYGYTF. The DNA of the CDR3 is TGTGCCATCAGTGACCCTTCCTCCCGAAAGCTCTATGGCTACACCTTC. V and J are TRBV10-3 and TRBJ1-2; D not resolved. The V end was cut by 3 bases, the J end by 4 bases, with 18 bases between. This CDR3 contains 16 residues. CDR1 and CDR2 (germline): ENHRY, SYGVKD.

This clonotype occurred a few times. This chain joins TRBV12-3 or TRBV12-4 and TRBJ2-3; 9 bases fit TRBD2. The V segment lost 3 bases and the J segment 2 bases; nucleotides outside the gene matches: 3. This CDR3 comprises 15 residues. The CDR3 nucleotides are TGTGCCAGCAGTTTTTTAGCGGGAGACACAGATACGCAGTATTTT. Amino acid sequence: CASSFLAGDTDTQYF.

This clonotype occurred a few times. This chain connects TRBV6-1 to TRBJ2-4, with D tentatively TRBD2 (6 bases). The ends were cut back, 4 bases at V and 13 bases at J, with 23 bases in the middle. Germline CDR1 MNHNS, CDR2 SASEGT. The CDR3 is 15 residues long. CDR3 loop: CASSVVGTPVGEQYF. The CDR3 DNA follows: TGTGCCAGCAGTGTGGTTGGGACTCCAGTAGGTGAGCAGTACTTC.

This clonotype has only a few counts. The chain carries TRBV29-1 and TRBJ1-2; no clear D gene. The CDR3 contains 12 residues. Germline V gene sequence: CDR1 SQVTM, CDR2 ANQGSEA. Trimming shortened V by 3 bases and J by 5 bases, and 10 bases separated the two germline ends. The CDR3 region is CSVDGPEYGYTF. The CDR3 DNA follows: TGCAGCGTTGACGGGCCGGAGTATGGCTACACCTTC. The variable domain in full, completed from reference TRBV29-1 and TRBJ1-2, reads SAVISQKPSRDICQRGTSLTIQCQVDSQVTMMFWYRQQPGQSLTLIATANQGSEATYESGFVIDKFPISRPNLTFSTLTVSNMSPEDSSIYLCSVDGPEYGYTFGSGTRLTVV.

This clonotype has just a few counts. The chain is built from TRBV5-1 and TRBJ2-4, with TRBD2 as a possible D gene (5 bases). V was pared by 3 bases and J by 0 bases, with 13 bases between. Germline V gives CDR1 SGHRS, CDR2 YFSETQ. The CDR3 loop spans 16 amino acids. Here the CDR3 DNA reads TGCGCCAGCAGCTCAGGACTGAGACAAGCCAAAAACATTCAGTACTTC. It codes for CASSSGLRQAKNIQYF.

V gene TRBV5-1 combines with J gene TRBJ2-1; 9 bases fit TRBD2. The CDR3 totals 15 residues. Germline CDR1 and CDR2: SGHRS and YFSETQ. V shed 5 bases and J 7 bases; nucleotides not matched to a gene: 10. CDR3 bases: TGCGCCAGCAGGGCGCGGGGGGGCCTGGGAAATGAGCAGTTCTTC. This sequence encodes CASRARGGLGNEQFF.

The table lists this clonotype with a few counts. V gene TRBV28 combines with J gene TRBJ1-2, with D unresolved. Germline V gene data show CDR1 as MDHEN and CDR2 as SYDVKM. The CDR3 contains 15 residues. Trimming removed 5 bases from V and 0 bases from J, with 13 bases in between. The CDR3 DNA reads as TGTGCCAGCAGTAAACGGTTTTGGACTAACTATGGCTACACCTTC. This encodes CASSKRFWTNYGYTF.

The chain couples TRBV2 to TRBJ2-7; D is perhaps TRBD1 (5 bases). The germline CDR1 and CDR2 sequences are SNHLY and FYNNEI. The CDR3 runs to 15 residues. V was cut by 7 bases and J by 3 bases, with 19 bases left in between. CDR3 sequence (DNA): TGTGCCAGCAATCTGGACAAGGCTCTCGGCTACGAGCAGTACTTC. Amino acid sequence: CASNLDKALGYEQYF.

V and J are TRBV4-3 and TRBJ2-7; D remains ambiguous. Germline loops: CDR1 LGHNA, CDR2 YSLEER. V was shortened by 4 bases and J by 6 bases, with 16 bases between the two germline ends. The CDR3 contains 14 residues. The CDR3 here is CASSPLPGQGEQYF. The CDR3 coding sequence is TGCGCCAGCAGCCCCCTGCCCGGGCAAGGCGAGCAGTACTTC.

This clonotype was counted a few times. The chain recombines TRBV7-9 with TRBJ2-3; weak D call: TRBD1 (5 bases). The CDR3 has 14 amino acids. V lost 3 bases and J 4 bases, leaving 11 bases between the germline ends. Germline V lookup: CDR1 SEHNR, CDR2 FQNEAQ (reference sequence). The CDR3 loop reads CASSLSREADTQYF. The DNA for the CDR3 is TGTGCCAGCAGCTTGTCCAGGGAAGCAGATACGCAGTATTTT.

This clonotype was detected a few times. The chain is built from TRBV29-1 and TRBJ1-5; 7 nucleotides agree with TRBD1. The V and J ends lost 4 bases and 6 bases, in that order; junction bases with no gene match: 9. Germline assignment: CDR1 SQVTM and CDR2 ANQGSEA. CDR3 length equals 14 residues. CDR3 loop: CSVGEGADGQPQHF. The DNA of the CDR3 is TGCAGCGTTGGAGAGGGGGCTGATGGTCAGCCCCAGCATTTT.

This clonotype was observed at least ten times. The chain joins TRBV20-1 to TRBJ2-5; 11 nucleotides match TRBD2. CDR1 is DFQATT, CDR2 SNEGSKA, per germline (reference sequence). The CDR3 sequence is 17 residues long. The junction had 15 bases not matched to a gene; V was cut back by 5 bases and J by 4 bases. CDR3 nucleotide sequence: TGCAGTGCTTCACCTAGCGGGGGGCAAACACTCTCAGAGACCCAGTACTTC. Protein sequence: CSASPSGGQTLSETQYF.

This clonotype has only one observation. CDR3 DNA sequence: TGTGCCAGCAGCGACAGGCCCCGGGGGACACCCCTCCACTTT. Translating gives CASSDRPRGTPLHF. V gene TRBV28 combines with J gene TRBJ1-6, with D perhaps TRBD1 (6 bases). CDR1 is MDHEN and CDR2 is SYDVKM in the germline V gene. CDR3 size: 14 residues. The V end was cut by 6 bases, the J end by 11 bases, with 17 bases between.

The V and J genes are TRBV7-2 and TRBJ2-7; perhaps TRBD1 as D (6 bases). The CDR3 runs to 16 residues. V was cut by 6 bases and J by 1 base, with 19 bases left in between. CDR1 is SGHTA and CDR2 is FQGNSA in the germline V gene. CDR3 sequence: CASSPEFDRWSYEQYF. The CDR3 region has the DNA TGTGCCAGCAGTCCCGAGTTTGACAGGTGGTCCTACGAGCAGTACTTC. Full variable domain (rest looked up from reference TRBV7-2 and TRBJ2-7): GAGVSQSPSNKVTEKGKDVELRCDPISGHTALYWYRQSLGQGLEFLIYFQGNSAPDKSGLPSDRFSAERTGGSVSTLTIQRTQQEDSAVYLCASSPEFDRWSYEQYFGPGTRLTVT.

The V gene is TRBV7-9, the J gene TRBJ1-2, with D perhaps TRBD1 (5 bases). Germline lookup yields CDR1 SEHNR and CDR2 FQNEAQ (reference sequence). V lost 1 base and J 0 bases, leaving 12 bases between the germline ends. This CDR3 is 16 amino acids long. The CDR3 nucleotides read TGTGCCAGCAGCTTAGTCCCAGGGCCGACTAACTATGGCTACACCTTC. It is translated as CASSLVPGPTNYGYTF. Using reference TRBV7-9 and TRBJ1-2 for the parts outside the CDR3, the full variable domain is DTGVSQNPRHKITKRGQNVTFRCDPISEHNRLYWYRQTLGQGPEFLTYFQNEAQLEKSRLLSDRFSAERPKGSFSTLEIQRTEQGDSAMYLCASSLVPGPTNYGYTFGSGTRLTVV.

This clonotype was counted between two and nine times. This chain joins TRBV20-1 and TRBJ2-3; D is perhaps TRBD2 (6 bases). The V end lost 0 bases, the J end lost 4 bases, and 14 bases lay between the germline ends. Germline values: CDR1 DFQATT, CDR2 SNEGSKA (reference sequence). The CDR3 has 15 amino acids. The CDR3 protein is CSARDGGTVADTQYF. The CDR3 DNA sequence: TGCAGTGCTAGAGATGGCGGGACTGTGGCAGATACGCAGTATTTT.

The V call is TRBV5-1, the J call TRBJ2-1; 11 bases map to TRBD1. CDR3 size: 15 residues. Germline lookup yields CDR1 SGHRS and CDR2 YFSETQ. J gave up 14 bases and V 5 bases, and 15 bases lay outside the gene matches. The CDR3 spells CASSFPVGQGGKKFF. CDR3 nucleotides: TGCGCCAGCAGTTTTCCCGTGGGACAGGGGGGGAAGAAGTTCTTC.

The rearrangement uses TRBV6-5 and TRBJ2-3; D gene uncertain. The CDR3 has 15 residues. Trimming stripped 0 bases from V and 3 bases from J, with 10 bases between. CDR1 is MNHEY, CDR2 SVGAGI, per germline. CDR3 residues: CASSYSIFQTDTQYF. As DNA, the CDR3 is TGTGCCAGCAGTTACTCGATTTTTCAGACAGATACGCAGTATTTT.

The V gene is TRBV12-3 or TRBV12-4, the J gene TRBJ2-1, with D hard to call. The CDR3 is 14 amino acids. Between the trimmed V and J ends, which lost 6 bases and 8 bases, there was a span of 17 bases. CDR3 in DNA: TGTGCCAGCAGCTCCGAGGCTAGGCTGGATGAGCAGTTCTTC. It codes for CASSSEARLDEQFF.

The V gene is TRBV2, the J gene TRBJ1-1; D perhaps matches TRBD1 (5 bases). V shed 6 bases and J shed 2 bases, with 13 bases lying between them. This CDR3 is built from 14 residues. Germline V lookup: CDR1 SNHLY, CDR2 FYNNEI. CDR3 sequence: CASSIRVVNTEAFF. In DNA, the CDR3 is TGTGCCAGCAGCATCAGGGTAGTAAACACTGAAGCTTTCTTT.

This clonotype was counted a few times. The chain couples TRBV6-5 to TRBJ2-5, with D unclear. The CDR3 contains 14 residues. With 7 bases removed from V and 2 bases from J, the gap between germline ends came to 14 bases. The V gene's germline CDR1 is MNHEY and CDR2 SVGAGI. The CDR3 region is CASKYPGDQETQYF. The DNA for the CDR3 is TGTGCCAGCAAATACCCCGGCGATCAAGAGACCCAGTACTTC.

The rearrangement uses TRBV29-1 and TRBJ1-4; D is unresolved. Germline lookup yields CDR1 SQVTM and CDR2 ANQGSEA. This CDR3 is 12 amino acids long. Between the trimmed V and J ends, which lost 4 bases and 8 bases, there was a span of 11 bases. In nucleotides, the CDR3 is TGCAGCGTTGGGCGGAATGGCGAAAAACTGTTTTTT. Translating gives CSVGRNGEKLFF.

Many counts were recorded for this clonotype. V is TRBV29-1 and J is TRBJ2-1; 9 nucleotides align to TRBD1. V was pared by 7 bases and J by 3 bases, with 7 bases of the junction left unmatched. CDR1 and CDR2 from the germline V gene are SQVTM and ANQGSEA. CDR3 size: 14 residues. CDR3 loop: CSATGTGIYNEQFF. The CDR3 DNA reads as TGCAGCGCTACCGGGACAGGGATCTACAATGAGCAGTTCTTC.

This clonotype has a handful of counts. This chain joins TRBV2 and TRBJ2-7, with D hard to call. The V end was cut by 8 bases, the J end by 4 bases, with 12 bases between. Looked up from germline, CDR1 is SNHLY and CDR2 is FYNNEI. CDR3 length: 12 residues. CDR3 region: CASSEVLYEQYF. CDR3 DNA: TGTGCCAGCTCCGAGGTGTTGTACGAGCAGTACTTC.

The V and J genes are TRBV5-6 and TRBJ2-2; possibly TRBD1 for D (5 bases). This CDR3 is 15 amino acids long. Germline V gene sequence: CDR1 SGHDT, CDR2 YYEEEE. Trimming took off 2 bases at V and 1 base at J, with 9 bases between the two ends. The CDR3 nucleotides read TGTGCCAGCAGCTTTAGGACACAGAACACCGGGGAGCTGTTTTTT. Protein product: CASSFRTQNTGELFF.